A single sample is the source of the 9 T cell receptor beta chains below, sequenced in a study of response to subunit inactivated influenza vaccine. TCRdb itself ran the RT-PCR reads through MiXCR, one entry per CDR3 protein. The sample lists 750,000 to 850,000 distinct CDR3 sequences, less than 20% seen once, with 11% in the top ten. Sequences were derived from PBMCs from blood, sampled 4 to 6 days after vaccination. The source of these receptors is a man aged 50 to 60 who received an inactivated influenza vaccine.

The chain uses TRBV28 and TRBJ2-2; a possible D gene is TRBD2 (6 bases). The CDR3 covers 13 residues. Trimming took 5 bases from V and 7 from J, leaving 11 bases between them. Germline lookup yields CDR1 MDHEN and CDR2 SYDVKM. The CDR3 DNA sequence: TGTGCCAGCAGTATCCCGCGGGGCGGGGAGCTGTTTTTT. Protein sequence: CASSIPRGGELFF.

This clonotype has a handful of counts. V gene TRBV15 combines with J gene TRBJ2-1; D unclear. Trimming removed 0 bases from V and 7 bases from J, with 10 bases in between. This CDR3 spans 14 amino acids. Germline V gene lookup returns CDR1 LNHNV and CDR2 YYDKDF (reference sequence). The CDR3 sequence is CATSREGMPNEQFF. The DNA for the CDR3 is TGTGCCACCAGCAGAGAGGGAATGCCGAATGAGCAGTTCTTC. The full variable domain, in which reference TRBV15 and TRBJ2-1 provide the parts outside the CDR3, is DAMVIQNPRYQVTQFGKPVTLSCSQTLNHNVMYWYQQKSSQAPKLLFHYYDKDFNNEADTPDNFQSRRPNTSFCFLDIRSPGLGDTAMYLCATSREGMPNEQFFGPGTRLTVL.

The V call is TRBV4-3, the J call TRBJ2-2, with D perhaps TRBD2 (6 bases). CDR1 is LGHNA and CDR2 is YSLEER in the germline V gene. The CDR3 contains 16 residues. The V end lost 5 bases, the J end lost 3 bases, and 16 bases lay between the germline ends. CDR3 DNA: TGCGCCAGCAGCTGGGGGGTGAGGGTGGACACCGGGGAGCTGTTTTTT. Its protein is CASSWGVRVDTGELFF.

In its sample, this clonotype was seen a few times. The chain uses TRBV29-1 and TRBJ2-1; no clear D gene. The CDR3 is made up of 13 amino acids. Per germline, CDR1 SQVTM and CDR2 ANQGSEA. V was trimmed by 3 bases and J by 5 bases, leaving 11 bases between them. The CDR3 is CSVDRHTHNEQFF. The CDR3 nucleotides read TGCAGCGTTGATCGGCACACACACAATGAGCAGTTCTTC.

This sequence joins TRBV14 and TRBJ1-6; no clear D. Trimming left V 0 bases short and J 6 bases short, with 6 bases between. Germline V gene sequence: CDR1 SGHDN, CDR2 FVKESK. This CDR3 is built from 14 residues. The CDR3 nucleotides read TGTGCCAGCAGCCAAGAGACTGGTAATTCACCCCTCCACTTT. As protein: CASSQETGNSPLHF.

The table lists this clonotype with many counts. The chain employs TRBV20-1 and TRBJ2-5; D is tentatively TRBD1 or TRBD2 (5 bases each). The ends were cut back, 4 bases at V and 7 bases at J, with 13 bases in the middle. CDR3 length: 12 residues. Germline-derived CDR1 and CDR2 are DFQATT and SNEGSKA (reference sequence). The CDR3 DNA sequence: TGCAGTGCTAATCCGGGGCTTGGGACCCAGTACTTC. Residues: CSANPGLGTQYF.

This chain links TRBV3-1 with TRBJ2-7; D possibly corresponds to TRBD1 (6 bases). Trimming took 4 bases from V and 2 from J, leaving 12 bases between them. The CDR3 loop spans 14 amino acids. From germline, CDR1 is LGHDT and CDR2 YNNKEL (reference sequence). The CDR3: CASSLTDSTYEQYF. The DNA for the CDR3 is TGTGCCAGCAGCCTCACGGACAGCACCTACGAGCAGTACTTC.

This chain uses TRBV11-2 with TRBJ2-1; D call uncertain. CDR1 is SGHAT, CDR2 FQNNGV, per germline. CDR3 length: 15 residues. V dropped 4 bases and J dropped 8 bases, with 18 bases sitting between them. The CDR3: CASSSPRGQYHEQFF. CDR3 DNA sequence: TGTGCCAGCAGCTCACCCCGTGGGCAGTACCATGAGCAGTTCTTC.

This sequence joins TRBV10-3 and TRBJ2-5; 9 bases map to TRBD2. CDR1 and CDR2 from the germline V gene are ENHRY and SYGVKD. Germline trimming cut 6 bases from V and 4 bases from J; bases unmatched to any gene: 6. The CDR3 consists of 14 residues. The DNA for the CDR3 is TGTGCCATCAGCTTACCGGGACTAGCAGAGACCCAGTACTTC. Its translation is CAISLPGLAETQYF.